The 27 T cell receptor beta chains in this list originate from one sample, sequenced in a study of blood T cells in healthy people across ages. It was with a sample-barcoded 5' primer and a J-beta primer mix that a second PCR of roughly 6 to 11 cycles was run. One entry per CDR3 protein, called by TCRdb with MiXCR from the 5' RACE reads. Counted here are approximately 360,000 distinct CDR3 sequences, approximately 47% occurring once; the ten biggest clones make up under 65%. Material for sequencing was blood. The receptors originated from a man between 60 and 75 years old in good health.

The count of this clonotype is one. The chain carries TRBV4-1 and TRBJ1-1; possibly TRBD1 for D (5 bases). The CDR3 sequence is 16 residues long. Trimming shortened V by 0 bases and J by 6 bases, and 17 bases separated the two germline ends. From germline, CDR1 is MGHRA and CDR2 YSYEKL. CDR3 amino acids: CASSQDGDPAGSEAFF. CDR3 nucleotide sequence: TGCGCCAGCAGCCAAGATGGGGACCCGGCGGGGTCTGAAGCTTTCTTT.

Only a few counts were recorded for this clonotype. The V and J genes are TRBV14 and TRBJ2-1; D may be TRBD2 (7 bases). The length of the CDR3 is 17 residues. Trimming pared 2 bases from V and 2 bases from J, leaving 16 bases between. Per germline, CDR1 SGHDN and CDR2 FVKESK. CDR3 sequence reads: CASSQYGGRPTYNEQFF. The CDR3 bases are TGTGCCAGCAGCCAATACGGGGGGCGCCCGACCTACAATGAGCAGTTCTTC. The full variable domain, completed using reference TRBV14 and TRBJ2-1, is EAGVTQFPSHSVIEKGQTVTLRCDPISGHDNLYWYRRVMGKEIKFLLHFVKESKQDESGMPNNRFLAERTGGTYSTLKVQPAELEDSGVYFCASSQYGGRPTYNEQFFGPGTRLTVL.

CDR3 DNA: TGTGCCACCAGCGCCCAGCTCGACCGCGAGCAGTACTTC. Amino acid sequence: CATSAQLDREQYF. J is TRBJ2-7 and V is TRBV15; D unclear. Trimming shortened V by 5 bases and J by 6 bases, and 14 bases separated the two germline ends. Germline V gene sequence: CDR1 LNHNV, CDR2 YYDKDF (reference sequence). The CDR3 consists of 13 residues. Filled out from reference TRBV15 and TRBJ2-7, the complete variable domain reads DAMVIQNPRYQVTQFGKPVTLSCSQTLNHNVMYWYQQKSSQAPKLLFHYYDKDFNNEADTPDNFQSRRPNTSFCFLDIRSPGLGDTAMYLCATSAQLDREQYFGPGTRLTVT.

This clonotype was observed a handful of times. The chain uses TRBV2 and TRBJ2-7; 7 nucleotides match TRBD1. With V trimmed by 5 bases and J by 1 base, 5 bases remained unmatched. The CDR3 sequence is 14 residues long. The germline gives CDR1 SNHLY, CDR2 FYNNEI. The CDR3 sequence: CASSPGQLSYEQYF. DNA for the CDR3: TGTGCCAGCAGTCCGGGACAGCTTTCCTACGAGCAGTACTTC.

The chain combines TRBV4-2 with TRBJ1-2; D unresolved. CDR3 length: 15 residues. Germline CDR1 LGHNA, CDR2 YNFKEQ. V was clipped by 0 bases and J by 2 bases, with 10 bases between them. The CDR3 loop is CASSQDGALNYGYTF. The CDR3 DNA sequence: TGTGCCAGCAGCCAAGATGGCGCCTTAAACTATGGCTACACCTTC.

The chain couples TRBV12-3 or TRBV12-4 to TRBJ2-1; 8 bases match TRBD2. The length of the CDR3 is 16 residues. V lost 4 bases to trimming and J lost 2 bases; unmatched junction nucleotides: 7. The chain's CDR3 is CASSSRTSLPYNEQFF. In DNA, the CDR3 is TGTGCCAGCAGTTCCAGGACTAGCCTACCCTACAATGAGCAGTTCTTC.

CDR3 DNA: TGTGCCAGCAGCAACGCCCAGGACAGAGGGACCGGGGAGCTGTTTTTT. It codes for CASSNAQDRGTGELFF. V usage is TRBV7-9 and J usage is TRBJ2-2, with a weak D call TRBD1 (6 bases). This CDR3 has 16 amino acids. Trimming took 5 bases from V and 5 from J, leaving 18 bases between them. Germline V gene sequence: CDR1 SEHNR, CDR2 FQNEAQ (reference sequence).

About this clonotype: This may stem from a read error, because a much larger clone lies one nucleotide away. This chain links TRBV29-1 with TRBJ2-7; D gene unclear. Per the germline V gene, CDR1 is SQVTM and CDR2 is ANQGSEA. The CDR3 spans 11 residues. V lost 7 bases, J lost 5 bases, and 12 bases lay in between. DNA of the CDR3: TGCAGCGGCCAGACGGGCGACGAGCAGTACTTC. It specifies CSGQTGDEQYF.

Concerning this clonotype: This may be a read error, as it is one base from a much larger clone. The rearrangement uses TRBV6-6 and TRBJ1-2, with 9 nucleotides matching TRBD1. Germline CDR1 MNHNY, CDR2 SVGAGI (reference sequence). V was pared by 5 bases and J by 10 bases, with 11 bases of the junction left unmatched. This CDR3 is built from 14 residues. In DNA, the CDR3 is TGTGCCAGCAGTGACCGGACAGGGGTCACGCACTACACCTTC. Residues: CASSDRTGVTHYTF.

This chain joins TRBV29-1 and TRBJ2-1; perhaps D is TRBD1 or TRBD2 (5 bases each). Looked up from germline, CDR1 is SQVTM and CDR2 is ANQGSEA. The V end lost 7 bases, the J end lost 10 bases, and 20 bases lay between the germline ends. This CDR3 has 13 amino acids. CDR3 in amino acids: CSAISGTQGEQFF. As DNA, the CDR3 is TGCAGCGCCATCTCCGGGACCCAAGGAGAGCAGTTCTTC.

Only a few counts were recorded for this clonotype. The V and J genes are TRBV5-8 and TRBJ2-5, with D possibly matching TRBD1 (5 bases). The germline gives CDR1 SGHTS, CDR2 YDEGEE. The CDR3 runs 15 residues. Trimming took off 4 bases at V and 5 bases at J, with 18 bases between the two ends. CDR3 in amino acids: CASSVGSDTGETQYF. In nucleotides, the CDR3 is TGTGCCAGCAGCGTAGGATCGGACACCGGGGAGACCCAGTACTTC.

In DNA, the CDR3 is TGTGCCTGGCAGGGCCGGGAAGAAAAACTGTTTTTT. Amino acid sequence: CAWQGREEKLFF. The chain employs TRBV30 and TRBJ1-4, with D perhaps TRBD1 (5 bases). Trimming cost V 5 bases and J 8 bases, with 12 bases left between them. This CDR3 has 12 amino acids. Germline CDR1 reads GTSNPN; CDR2 reads SVGIG (reference sequence).

This clonotype was seen more than once but under ten times. The J gene is TRBJ2-7, the V gene TRBV7-2; D is perhaps TRBD2 (6 bases). The germline gives CDR1 SGHTA, CDR2 FQGNSA. This CDR3 has 15 amino acids. V was clipped by 2 bases and J by 4 bases, with 15 bases between them. DNA for the CDR3: TGTGCCAGCAGCTTAAACGGAGGGGCTCGGTACGAGCAGTACTTC. This gives the protein CASSLNGGARYEQYF.

The sample holds a few counts of this clonotype. The chain combines TRBV7-2 with TRBJ2-2, with D perhaps matching TRBD2 (5 bases). The V end lost 2 bases, the J end lost 0 bases, and 10 bases lay between the germline ends. Germline loops: CDR1 SGHTA, CDR2 FQGNSA. This CDR3 region has 16 residues. CDR3 sequence (DNA): TGTGCCAGCAGCTTACAGGCGGGCTCGAACACCGGGGAGCTGTTTTTT. It yields the protein CASSLQAGSNTGELFF.

The chain links TRBV20-1 to TRBJ2-1; 9 positions match TRBD1. The J call may not be correct, given that the DNA end is closer to TRBJ2-7. CDR1 and CDR2 (germline): DFQATT, SNEGSKA (reference sequence). CDR3 length equals 16 residues. DNA of the CDR3: TGCAGTGCTAGAGACCTACAGGGGGCGCGTTACAATGAGCAGTACTTC. Translating it yields CSARDLQGARYNEQYF.

On this clonotype: At one boundary the junction diverges from the germline segment, which might be a read error. The chain is built from TRBV12-3 or TRBV12-4 and TRBJ2-1; D perhaps matches TRBD2 (5 bases). The CDR3 is 11 residues long. The CDR3 DNA sequence: TGTGCCAGCAGTCTAGCTGGGGTCCAGTTCTTC. Encoded protein: CASSLAGVQFF.

This clonotype occurred a few times. The CDR3 spells CASTLGQTYGYTF. The CDR3 DNA is TGTGCCAGCACCCTGGGGCAAACCTATGGCTACACCTTC. This chain links TRBV12-3 or TRBV12-4 with TRBJ1-2; the D gene is possibly TRBD1 (5 bases). This CDR3 spans 13 amino acids. Trimming shortened V by 7 bases and J by 4 bases, and 13 bases separated the two germline ends.

The chain joins TRBV27 to TRBJ2-5; tentatively, D is TRBD1 or TRBD2 (5 bases each). Germline V lookup: CDR1 MNHEY, CDR2 SMNVEV (reference sequence). V lost 5 bases to trimming and J lost 5 bases, with 15 bases between them. The CDR3 is made up of 14 amino acids. The CDR3, as DNA: TGTGCCAGCAGTCCTGCCGGGGCCTGGGAGACCCAGTACTTC. Amino acid sequence: CASSPAGAWETQYF.

This clonotype was recorded many times. This chain uses TRBV20-1 with TRBJ1-1; no firm D call. Germline values: CDR1 DFQATT, CDR2 SNEGSKA (reference sequence). The length of the CDR3 is 15 residues. Trimming took 3 bases from V and 0 from J, leaving 14 bases between them. CDR3 in amino acids: CSASGGIGLNTEAFF. For the CDR3, the DNA is TGCAGTGCTAGTGGAGGGATTGGGCTGAACACTGAAGCTTTCTTT.

About this clonotype itself: The junction departs from germline at one end; a sequencing error may be responsible. The chain couples TRBV20-1 to TRBJ2-1, with 7 bases matching TRBD1. The CDR3 sequence is 15 residues long. Germline V gives CDR1 DFQATT, CDR2 SNEGSKA (reference sequence). The DNA of the CDR3 is TGCGGTGCTCCAGTAAGGGGACAGAGATACAATGAGCAGTTCTTC. Residues: CGAPVRGQRYNEQFF.

This clonotype was detected ten times or more. The rearrangement joins TRBV7-2 to TRBJ2-1, with a tentative D call TRBD2 (6 bases). This CDR3 comprises 15 residues. Germline V gene data show CDR1 as SGHTA and CDR2 as FQGNSA. V was shortened by 5 bases and J by 6 bases, with 17 bases between the two germline ends. CDR3 sequence reads: CASSPLSGSFNEQFF. The CDR3 coding sequence is TGTGCCAGCAGCCCGTTGAGCGGGTCTTTCAATGAGCAGTTCTTC.

This clonotype was counted only a few times. The V gene is TRBV29-1, the J gene TRBJ2-3; 8 nucleotides agree with TRBD1. The CDR3 extends over 13 amino acids. The junction had 5 bases not matched to a gene; V was cut back by 6 bases and J by 3 bases. Germline CDR1 and CDR2: SQVTM and ANQGSEA. In nucleotides, the CDR3 is TGCAGCGTCGGACAGGGAACTACAGATACGCAGTATTTT. It translates to CSVGQGTTDTQYF.

The chain combines TRBV7-9 with TRBJ2-2; D may be TRBD2 (5 bases). Per germline, CDR1 SEHNR and CDR2 FQNEAQ (reference sequence). The CDR3 sequence is 13 residues long. The V end was cut by 5 bases, the J end by 7 bases, with 11 bases between. DNA of the CDR3: TGTGCCAGCAGCCCAAACAGCGGCGGGGAGCTGTTTTTT. Its translation: CASSPNSGGELFF.

The rearrangement uses TRBV20-1 and TRBJ2-3; D gene unclear. Trimming took off 6 bases at V and 1 base at J, with 8 bases between the two ends. The CDR3 totals 12 residues. The germline V gene encodes CDR1 DFQATT and CDR2 SNEGSKA (reference sequence). The CDR3 here is CSAATGTDTQYF. The CDR3 DNA sequence: TGCAGTGCCGCTACTGGCACAGATACGCAGTATTTT.

There are a few counts of this clonotype. The chain joins TRBV11-2 to TRBJ2-1, with D maybe TRBD2 (5 bases). Germline loops: CDR1 SGHAT, CDR2 FQNNGV. Trimming removed 3 bases from V and 7 bases from J, with 16 bases in between. CDR3 size: 15 residues. Written as DNA, the CDR3 is TGTGCCAGCAGCTTCGGAGCGGCGCTCCGGAATGAGCAGTTCTTC. Translation gives CASSFGAALRNEQFF.

The chain employs TRBV29-1 and TRBJ1-1, with no clear D. Per germline, CDR1 SQVTM and CDR2 ANQGSEA. This CDR3 is 12 amino acids long. Trimming took 0 bases from V and 4 from J, leaving 6 bases between them. This CDR3 is CSVEDKSTEAFF. CDR3 in DNA: TGCAGCGTTGAAGACAAGAGCACTGAAGCTTTCTTT.

The chain employs TRBV7-6 and TRBJ2-4, with 7 bases identical to TRBD2. CDR1 is SGHVS and CDR2 is FNYEAQ in the germline V gene. V shed 3 bases and J 13 bases; nucleotides not matched to a gene: 12. The CDR3 sequence is 14 residues long. This chain's CDR3 is CASSLGGFYNEQYF. As DNA, the CDR3 is TGTGCCAGCAGCTTGGGGGGGTTCTACAATGAGCAGTACTTC.